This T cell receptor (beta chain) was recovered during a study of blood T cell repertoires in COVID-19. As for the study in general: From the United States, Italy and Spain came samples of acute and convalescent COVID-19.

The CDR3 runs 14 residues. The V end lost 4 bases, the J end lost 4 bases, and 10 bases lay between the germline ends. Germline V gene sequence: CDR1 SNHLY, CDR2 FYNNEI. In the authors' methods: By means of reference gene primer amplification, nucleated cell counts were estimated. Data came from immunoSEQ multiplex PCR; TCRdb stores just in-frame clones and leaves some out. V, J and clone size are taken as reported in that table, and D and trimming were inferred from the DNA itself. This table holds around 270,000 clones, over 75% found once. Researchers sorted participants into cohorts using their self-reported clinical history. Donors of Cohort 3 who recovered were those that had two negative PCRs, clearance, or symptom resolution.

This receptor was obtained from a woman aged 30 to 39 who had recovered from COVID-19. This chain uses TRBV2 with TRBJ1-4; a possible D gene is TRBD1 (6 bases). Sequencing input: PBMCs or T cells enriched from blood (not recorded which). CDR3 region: CASSVGGVNEKLFF. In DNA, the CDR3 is TGTGCCAGCAGTGTAGGGGGGGTTAATGAAAAACTGTTTTTT.